A selection of T cell receptor beta chains follows, all from one sample in a study of blood T cell repertoires in COVID-19. The repertoire was sequenced with immunoSEQ multiplex PCR; TCRdb's copy has only in-frame clones and lacks some. The table shows tens of thousands of clones, with 75% to 85% occurring only once. Sequencing input: peripheral blood. The receptors originated from a woman between 70 and 85 years old with acute or convalescent COVID-19. CDR3s leave out the opening cysteine and the closing phenylalanine or tryptophan. D genes are given only for firm matches.

V gene	D gene	J gene	CDR3 protein
TRBV7-8	NA	TRBJ1-6	ASSPPPGEYSPLH
TRBV9	TRBD2	TRBJ2-5	ASNPRSGGLETQY
TRBV7-8	TRBD1	TRBJ1-2	ASSLYQGANYGYT
TRBV7-9	NA	TRBJ2-7	ASSLDDVGGESLYEQY
TRBV4-3	TRBD1	TRBJ1-2	ASSTHLQGVRYGYT
TRBV12-3/TRBV12-4	NA	TRBJ1-2	ASSLPGGYT
TRBV6-5	NA	TRBJ1-1	ASSPDSLNTEAF
TRBV5-8	TRBD1	TRBJ2-7	ASSGVPGQGTYEQY
TRBV18	NA	TRBJ1-1	ASSPLGDTEAF
TRBV24-1	TRBD2	TRBJ2-5	ATSETSGGHQETQY
TRBV27	NA	TRBJ2-1	ASSLPAGTRPYNEQF
TRBV6-2/TRBV6-3	NA	TRBJ1-2	ASSYGGLGNYGYT
TRBV7-9	NA	TRBJ2-1	ASSPTLSSYNEQF
TRBV9	NA	TRBJ1-1	ASSVGIQGGTEAF
TRBV9	NA	TRBJ2-2	ASSVGAGRGELF
TRBV11-3	TRBD2	TRBJ2-2	ASSRTSGGFGNTGELF
TRBV18	TRBD1	TRBJ1-2	ASERSQGADFGYT
TRBV11-2	NA	TRBJ1-1	ASSNFRGVEAF
TRBV12-3/TRBV12-4	NA	TRBJ2-5	ASSTRGAETQY
TRBV27	TRBD1	TRBJ1-2	ASSPGQGYGYT
TRBV11-1	NA	TRBJ2-7	ASSLALDNVYEQY
TRBV6-5	NA	TRBJ1-1	ASTPGLMNTEAF
TRBV29-1	NA	TRBJ2-2	SVEDGRRNTGELF
TRBV21-1	NA	TRBJ2-1	ASGPRGAYEQF
TRBV7-2	NA	TRBJ2-3	ASSLVLVRTDTQY
TRBV9	TRBD1	TRBJ1-4	ASSVGDSNEKLF
TRBV10-1	NA	TRBJ2-7	ASSESEGGYEQY
TRBV18	TRBD2	TRBJ2-3	ASSPRVAGATSTDTQY
TRBV7-6	NA	TRBJ1-1	ASSLGAGRGRNTEAF
TRBV10-3	NA	TRBJ2-7	AISGTTYEQY
TRBV5-1	TRBD2	TRBJ2-2	ASSFPGGGPTYINTGELF
TRBV4-1	NA	TRBJ1-2	ASSPLGLTNNYGYT
TRBV12-3/TRBV12-4	NA	TRBJ1-1	ASSFYARGEAF
TRBV7-8	TRBD1	TRBJ1-2	ASSPGQHYGYT
TRBV7-9	NA	TRBJ1-2	ASSLDLDSLGYT
TRBV7-2	TRBD2	TRBJ2-1	ASSLQRGSSYNEQF
TRBV6-2/TRBV6-3	NA	TRBJ2-1	ASRPQTRSSYNEQF
TRBV11-2	NA	TRBJ1-1	ASSPSLAEAF
TRBV6-6	NA	TRBJ1-3	ASREDGLGGNTIY
TRBV19	TRBD1	TRBJ2-3	ASRKQGVPADTQY
TRBV7-8	NA	TRBJ1-1	ASSGLRVSMNTEAF
TRBV6-6	NA	TRBJ1-1	ASSPIMNTEAF
TRBV2	TRBD2	TRBJ2-3	ASRSGGGTDTQY
TRBV9	NA	TRBJ2-1	ASSATRHLSSYNEQF
TRBV19	NA	TRBJ1-3	ASSQQIRNTIY